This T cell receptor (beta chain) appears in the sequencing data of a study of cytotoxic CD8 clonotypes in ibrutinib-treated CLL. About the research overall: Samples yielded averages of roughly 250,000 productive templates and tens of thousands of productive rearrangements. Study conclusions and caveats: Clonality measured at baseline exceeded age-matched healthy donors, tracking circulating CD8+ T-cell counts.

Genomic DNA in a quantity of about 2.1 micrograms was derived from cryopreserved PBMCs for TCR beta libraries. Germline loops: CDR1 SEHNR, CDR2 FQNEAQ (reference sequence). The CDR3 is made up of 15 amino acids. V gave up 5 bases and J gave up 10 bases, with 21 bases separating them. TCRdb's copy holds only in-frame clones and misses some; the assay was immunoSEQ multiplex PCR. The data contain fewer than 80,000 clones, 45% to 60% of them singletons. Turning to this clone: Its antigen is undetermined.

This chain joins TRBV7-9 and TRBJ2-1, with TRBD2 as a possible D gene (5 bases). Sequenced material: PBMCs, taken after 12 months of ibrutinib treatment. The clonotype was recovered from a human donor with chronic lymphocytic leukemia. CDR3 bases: TGTGCCAGCAGCGAGACCGGAGGTCTCATCCGAGAGCAGTTCTTC. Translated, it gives CASSETGGLIREQFF.